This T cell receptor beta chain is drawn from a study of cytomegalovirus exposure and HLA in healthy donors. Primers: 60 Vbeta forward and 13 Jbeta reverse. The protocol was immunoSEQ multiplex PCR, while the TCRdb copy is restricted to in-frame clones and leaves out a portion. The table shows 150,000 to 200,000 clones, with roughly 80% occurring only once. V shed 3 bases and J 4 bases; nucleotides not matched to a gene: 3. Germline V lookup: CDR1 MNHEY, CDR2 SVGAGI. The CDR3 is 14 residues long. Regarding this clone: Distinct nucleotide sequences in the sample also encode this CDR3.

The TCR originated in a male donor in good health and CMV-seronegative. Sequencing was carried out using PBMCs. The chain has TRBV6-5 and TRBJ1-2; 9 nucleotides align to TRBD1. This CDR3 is CASSYSGQGYGYTF. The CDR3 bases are TGTGCCAGCAGTTATTCGGGACAGGGCTATGGCTACACCTTC.